This T cell receptor beta chain stems from a study of a mutant IDH1 vaccine in newly diagnosed glioma. As for time point: baseline, week 1 (first vaccination visit). The treatment: pre-vaccination baseline after standard-of-care therapy. Sequenced by immunoSEQ multiplex PCR; TCRdb stores in-frame clones only, minus some. The sample has roughly 68,000 clones, approximately 79% seen once; the top ten hold more than 6.5%. With 5 bases removed from V and 3 bases from J, the gap between germline ends came to 16 bases. Germline assignment: CDR1 MNHEY and CDR2 SMNVEV (reference sequence). This CDR3 spans 15 amino acids.

The V and J genes are TRBV27 and TRBJ1-1; D not certain. The origin of this receptor is a man between 50 and 59 years old with glioma. The sequences come from PBMCs, collected from a glioma patient treated with radiotherapy, temozolomide or both. The CDR3 is CASSPRTVGDTEAFF. The CDR3 DNA sequence: TGTGCCAGCAGTCCTAGGACGGTCGGGGACACTGAAGCTTTCTTT.